What follows is one TCR beta chain and its context. At least ten counts were recorded for this clonotype. Its antigen is still unknown. Per-base qualities were not stored, and no clone one base away is much larger. These data originate in a study of read filtering for tumor transcriptome and immune sequencing (dated by TCRdb to the early 2020s). For the study in its entirety: The cohort had around 18 male and some 15 female patients with a mean age of about 66 years, ranging from roughly 45 to 90. A main aim was a read-filtering strategy for immune repertoire data, specifically whether clonotypes supported by a single read should be removed. TCR-region mapped reads per sample ranged from about 4.05 to 10.27 million with IR-seq versus only roughly 85 to 1273 with RNA-seq. Using the same bone marrow samples, the study ran both targeted immune repertoire sequencing and bulk whole-transcriptome sequencing and then compared the TCR repertoires from each method. By revised international staging, about 8 patients were R-ISS I, some 17 were R-ISS II and about seven were R-ISS III. After DNase treatment, whole-transcriptome libraries were prepared with the TruSeq RNA Access Library Prep Kit.

On the study overall, not on this receptor specifically: In IR-seq, around four fifths of clonotypes but approximately 3.7% of total reads were represented by single-read clonotypes, whereas in RNA-seq, around three quarters of clonotypes and about 46% of reads were represented by single-read clonotypes. The sorted CD138-negative fraction was composed of a mixed bone marrow immune population rather than of purified T cells. IR-seq captured clonotypes at much higher depth and more reliably than RNA-seq, and smaller IR-seq throughput sufficed to identify most shared clonotypes. The correlation between IR-seq and RNA-seq shared clonotype proportions rose when single-read clonotypes were removed.

Reading the germline V gene (reference sequence) gives CDR1 LNHNV and CDR2 YYDKDF. A distance of 11 bases separates the germline ends of V and J, which lose 0 bases and 2 bases respectively. Inclusive of the bounding cysteine and phenylalanine, the CDR3 is 16 residues long. The entry retains the CDR3 DNA only, 48 bases that are in frame from base 1. Each patient had bone marrow sampled at the time of active disease. Ficoll-Hypaque density gradient centrifugation was used to isolate the bone marrow mononuclear cells. Myeloma plasma cells were removed and CD138-negative cells were obtained by negative selection following labeling with CD138 magnetic microbeads on a MACS separator. Flow cytometry on an Attune NxT with CD138 antibodies was used to check the purity of the isolated cells. Total RNA was extracted using TRIzol reagent and was quantified on a NanoDrop spectrophotometer. Paired RNA-seq and IR-seq were performed on the CD138-negative bone marrow sample of each patient.

Starting from around 420 ng RNA, TCR libraries were constructed with the Immunoverse kit using molecular barcoded adaptors that cover the alpha/delta and beta/gamma chains. TCR library preparation was performed with the same RNA that was used for transcriptome sequencing. TCR libraries were sequenced on an Illumina HiSeq 4000 with 2 x 150 cycles. The source study handled its data this way. Using MiXCR, which included quality filtering and error correction, TCR reads were aligned to human V, D, J and C references and then assembled into CDR3 clonotypes. The tcR package in R was used for analysis of clonotype counts and gene usage diversity. Raw mapping reads were checked after the RNA-seq reads had been mapped by STAR aligner version 2.5.3a onto the human GRCh37 genome. To test how sequencing depth affects detected clonotypes, IR-seq fastq files were randomly downsampled with Seqtk 1.3. TCRdb reprocessed the public reads (quality trimming at Q25 with fastp, clone calling with MiXCR) and kept in-frame beta chains. Rows with a matching CDR3 protein are joined into one entry that keeps the most common DNA and genes. The V and J calls and clone size come from TCRdb's table, not from the authors' own analysis. The sample data list about 130,000 distinct CDR3 sequences, and roughly 13% of these were observed just once. Clones ranked in the top ten supply 7.5% to 9.5% of the sample.

Sequencing was performed on a population of CD138-negative cells sorted from bone marrow. Taken with the paper, the label for cell subset or site translates to: bone marrow mononuclear cells depleted of CD138+ plasma/myeloma cells by negative magnetic selection. The sequence came from a donor aged 40 or over with multiple myeloma. The chain uses TRBV15 and TRBJ1-5, with no confident D gene call. The CDR3 has the sequence CATSRDRTSGNQPQHF. The sequenced DNA: TGTGCCACCAGCAGAGATAGGACTAGCGGCAATCAGCCCCAGCATTTT. Where the CDR3 stops, the reference TRBV15 and TRBJ1-5 genes take over; the full variable domain is DAMVIQNPRYQVTQFGKPVTLSCSQTLNHNVMYWYQQKSSQAPKLLFHYYDKDFNNEADTPDNFQSRRPNTSFCFLDIRSPGLGDTAMYLCATSRDRTSGNQPQHFGDGTRLSIL.